Following are 8 T cell receptor beta chains from one sample sequenced in a study of blood T cell repertoires in COVID-19. Here immunoSEQ multiplex PCR was the method, and the copy in TCRdb shows in-frame clones only, minus some. The table has approximately 220,000 clones, around 89% seen once. The sequencing input was PBMCs or T cells enriched from blood (not recorded which). All receptors come from a man aged 25-40 years who had been exposed to COVID-19.

CDR3 nucleotides: TGTGCCAGCAGCTCCTCCGGGACTAGCGGGGCCAAGCAGTTCTTC. It is translated as CASSSSGTSGAKQFF. The chain is built from TRBV7-7 and TRBJ2-1, with TRBD2 matching over 13 bases. From germline, CDR1 is SSHAT and CDR2 FNYEAQ (reference sequence). The V segment lost 4 bases and the J segment 11 bases; nucleotides outside the gene matches: 8. The CDR3 runs to 15 residues.

This chain links TRBV2 with TRBJ2-1; 7 bases are a match to TRBD1. The CDR3 spans 16 residues. Germline V lookup: CDR1 SNHLY, CDR2 FYNNEI. The junction had 10 bases not matched to a gene; V was cut back by 5 bases and J by 3 bases. This chain's CDR3 is CASSPIPTGFYNEQFF. The DNA for the CDR3 is TGTGCCAGCAGTCCTATACCGACAGGGTTCTACAATGAGCAGTTCTTC.

This chain uses TRBV5-5 with TRBJ2-5, with D possibly TRBD1 on 7 matching bases. Germline CDR1 reads SGHKS; CDR2 reads YYEKEE (reference sequence). With 2 bases removed from V and 5 bases from J, the gap between germline ends came to 13 bases. There are 14 residues in the CDR3. CDR3 residues: CASSFGGGEETQYF. DNA for the CDR3: TGTGCCAGCAGCTTTGGAGGGGGCGAGGAGACCCAGTACTTC.

J is TRBJ1-2 and V is TRBV4-1, with 7 bases matching TRBD1. V dropped 3 bases and J dropped 4; count of bases not matched to a gene: 11. This CDR3 has 16 amino acids. CDR1 MGHRA and CDR2 YSYEKL come from the germline V gene. The CDR3 DNA sequence: TGCGCCAGCAGCCAGGGTCCGGGACAGATATCCTATGGCTACACCTTC. It specifies CASSQGPGQISYGYTF.

To note about this clone: The junction and the germline gene differ at one end; a read error may be behind it. This sequence joins TRBV7-2 and TRBJ2-5, with unresolved D. CDR3 length: 12 residues. Germline lookup yields CDR1 SGHTA and CDR2 FQGNSA. The CDR3 loop reads CASSLEFLTQYF. The CDR3 DNA reads TGTGCCAGCAGTTTAGAATTCTTGACCCAGTACTTC.

The chain is built from TRBV5-4 and TRBJ1-4, with 9 bases that match TRBD1. This CDR3 spans 14 amino acids. Trimming at V came to 4 bases and at J to 8 bases, leaving 6 bases not matched to a gene. CDR1 and CDR2 from the germline V gene are SGHNT and YYREEE (reference sequence). This CDR3 is CASSPGQGREKLFF. The CDR3 coding sequence is TGTGCCAGCAGCCCGGGACAGGGTCGGGAAAAACTGTTTTTT.

V and J are TRBV5-5 and TRBJ2-7; TRBD1 matches at 10 bases. Germline V lookup: CDR1 SGHKS, CDR2 YYEKEE (reference sequence). Losses at the gene ends were 4 bases for V and 0 bases for J; bases not matched to a gene: 7. The length of the CDR3 is 16 residues. CDR3 DNA sequence: TGTGCCAGCAGCCCGGGACAGGGGCGGAGCTCCTACGAGCAGTACTTC. Its protein product is CASSPGQGRSSYEQYF.

In DNA, the CDR3 is TGCGCCAGCAGTCCGGACAGGGGGGCGGCCGGGGAGCTGTTTTTT. This gives the protein CASSPDRGAAGELFF. J is TRBJ2-2 and V is TRBV4-1, with TRBD1 identical over 10 bases. The V gene's germline CDR1 is MGHRA and CDR2 YSYEKL. The ends lost 6 bases at V and 6 bases at J; junction bases unmatched: 7. The CDR3 contains 15 residues.